The 27 T cell receptor beta chains listed next were all sequenced from one sample in a study of CD8 T cells in Susac syndrome. With random hexamers, reverse transcription was performed on roughly 0.5 to 1 ug of RNA. Using its own MiXCR run on the immunoSEQ multiplex PCR reads, TCRdb lists one record per CDR3 protein. The sample records 90,000 to 150,000 distinct CDR3 sequences, around 90% being singletons. Sequenced: CD4+ T cells from PBMCs. These receptors were collected from a human donor in good health.

The rearrangement links TRBV4-3 to TRBJ1-1, with 7 positions matching TRBD1. V lost 4 bases to trimming and J lost 3 bases; unmatched junction nucleotides: 8. CDR3 length: 15 amino acids. Germline CDR1 is LGHNA and CDR2 is YSLEER. The CDR3 bases are TGCGCCAGCAGCCCGGGACAGACCGACTACACTGAAGCTTTCTTT. It translates to CASSPGQTDYTEAFF.

The chain links TRBV18 to TRBJ1-3; D not certain. V lost 4 bases and J lost 0, with 4 bases in between. Germline CDR1 is KGHSH and CDR2 is LQKENI. CDR3 length: 13 residues. Here the CDR3 DNA reads TGTGCCAGCTCACGGCGCTCTGGAAACACCATATATTTT. Its translation: CASSRRSGNTIYF.

CDR3 protein: CASSQEVAGGVVETQYF. The CDR3 DNA follows: TGTGCCAGCAGCCAAGAGGTGGCGGGGGGTGTCGTTGAGACCCAGTACTTC. This rearrangement joins TRBV14 to TRBJ2-5, with 8 bases fitting TRBD2. Germline loops: CDR1 SGHDN, CDR2 FVKESK. V lost 0 bases, J lost 5 bases, and 11 bases stayed unmatched. This CDR3 has 17 amino acids.

The chain couples TRBV5-4 to TRBJ2-1; 14 bases line up with TRBD2. The CDR3 is made up of 16 amino acids. Looked up from germline, CDR1 is SGHNT and CDR2 is YYREEE (reference sequence). Trimming took 4 bases from V and 5 from J; bases not matched to a gene: 5. CDR3 DNA sequence: TGTGCCAGCAGCGCCTCGGGACTAGCGGGAGACAATGAGCAGTTCTTC. Protein product: CASSASGLAGDNEQFF.

The J gene is TRBJ1-3, the V gene TRBV6-5, with D possibly being TRBD1 (6 bases). The CDR3 runs to 19 residues. Germline-derived CDR1 and CDR2 are MNHEY and SVGAGI. Trimming took off 4 bases at V and 1 base at J, with 23 bases between the two ends. The CDR3 sequence: CASSSGAGLGFSSGNTIYF. The CDR3 region has the DNA TGTGCCAGCAGTTCGGGGGCAGGACTGGGGTTCAGTTCTGGAAACACCATATATTTT.

This chain links TRBV5-1 with TRBJ2-2; D may be TRBD1 (5 bases). Germline assignment: CDR1 SGHRS and CDR2 YFSETQ. The ends were cut back, 0 bases at V and 7 bases at J, with 25 bases in the middle. The CDR3 sequence is 19 residues long. In DNA form, the CDR3 reads TGCGCCAGCAGCTTGGGAATTCTTGGGGCAGGGCAAGGAATCGGGGAGCTGTTTTTT. This codes for CASSLGILGAGQGIGELFF. Supplemented by reference TRBV5-1 and TRBJ2-2, the full variable domain reads KAGVTQTPRYLIKTRGQQVTLSCSPISGHRSVSWYQQTPGQGLQFLFEYFSETQRNKGNFPGRFSGRQFSNSRSEMNVSTLELGDSALYLCASSLGILGAGQGIGELFFGEGSRLTVL.

This chain connects TRBV12-3 or TRBV12-4 to TRBJ2-1; the D is unclear. The CDR3 totals 13 residues. The ends were cut back, 2 bases at V and 5 bases at J, with 7 bases in the middle. CDR3 protein: CASSLLADNEQFF. The DNA of the CDR3 is TGTGCCAGCAGTTTACTCGCGGACAATGAGCAGTTCTTC.

This clonotype has a handful of counts. The V call is TRBV7-6, the J call TRBJ2-2, with TRBD1 identical over 7 bases. V lost 4 bases and J lost 8; bases outside the gene matches: 7. Germline V gene lookup returns CDR1 SGHVS and CDR2 FNYEAQ. CDR3 length: 14 amino acids. This CDR3 is CASSSEGATGELFF. The CDR3 bases are TGTGCCAGCAGCTCCGAGGGGGCGACAGGGGAGCTGTTTTTT.

The rearrangement uses TRBV4-1 and TRBJ2-1; D not resolved. In germline, CDR1 is MGHRA, CDR2 YSYEKL. CDR3 size: 13 residues. V shed 4 bases and J shed 6 bases, with 10 bases lying between them. The CDR3 sequence is CASSPPHGNEQFF. The CDR3, as DNA: TGCGCCAGCAGCCCCCCCCACGGCAATGAGCAGTTCTTC.

This chain links TRBV12-3 or TRBV12-4 with TRBJ2-1, with 11 bases fitting TRBD2. J lost 1 base, V lost 7 bases, and 12 bases had no gene match. The CDR3 contains 18 residues. CDR3 loop: CASTHLGGTSGSYNEQFF. CDR3 DNA: TGTGCCAGCACCCACTTGGGGGGGACTAGCGGTTCCTACAATGAGCAGTTCTTC.

CDR3 nucleotide sequence: TGTGCCAGCAGCTTAGGGAGGACAGGTGACTACGAGCAGTACTTC. Its protein product is CASSLGRTGDYEQYF. The rearrangement joins TRBV7-9 to TRBJ2-7; 7 bases agree with TRBD1. The junction had 6 bases not matched to a gene; V was cut back by 1 base and J by 3 bases. The germline gives CDR1 SEHNR, CDR2 FQNEAQ (reference sequence). The CDR3 contains 15 residues. The full variable domain, its missing parts supplied by reference TRBV7-9 and TRBJ2-7, is DTGVSQNPRHKITKRGQNVTFRCDPISEHNRLYWYRQTLGQGPEFLTYFQNEAQLEKSRLLSDRFSAERPKGSFSTLEIQRTEQGDSAMYLCASSLGRTGDYEQYFGPGTRLTVT.

The chain carries TRBV10-2 and TRBJ1-1, with 7 bases that match TRBD1. The CDR3 is 13 residues long. Trimming at V came to 6 bases and at J to 1 base, leaving 2 bases not matched to a gene. Germline lookup yields CDR1 WSHSY and CDR2 SAAADI. The CDR3 nucleotides read TGCGCCAGCAGGACAGGGACGAACACTGAAGCTTTCTTT. Protein: CASRTGTNTEAFF.

The V and J genes are TRBV19 and TRBJ2-1, with TRBD2 identical over 10 bases. Germline CDR1 is LNHDA and CDR2 is SQIVND (reference sequence). With V trimmed by 5 bases and J by 6 bases, 10 bases remained unmatched. The CDR3 consists of 16 residues. The CDR3 nucleotides read TGTGCCAGTAGTCTCTTCGCTAGCGGGGGTGGCAATGAGCAGTTCTTC. The encoded protein is CASSLFASGGGNEQFF.

The chain recombines TRBV7-2 with TRBJ1-2; the match to TRBD1 covers 8 bases. CDR3 size: 14 residues. From germline, CDR1 is SGHTA and CDR2 FQGNSA. The V gene end was trimmed by 3 bases and the J gene end by 6 bases; junction bases not matched to a gene: 6. For the CDR3, the DNA is TGTGCCAGCAGCTTCACAGGGGGTACCCATGGCTACACCTTC. It encodes CASSFTGGTHGYTF.

This chain connects TRBV29-1 to TRBJ1-4, with unresolved D. Germline V gene lookup returns CDR1 SQVTM and CDR2 ANQGSEA. Trimming took 6 bases from V and 5 from J, leaving 13 bases between them. This CDR3 has 13 amino acids. CDR3 sequence (DNA): TGCAGCGTGCGGATACAGCTAAATGAAAAACTGTTTTTT. Translation: CSVRIQLNEKLFF.

V gene TRBV20-1 combines with J gene TRBJ1-5; 10 bases align to TRBD1. This CDR3 is built from 15 residues. After removal of 6 bases from V and 3 bases from J, the junction contained 8 bases not matched to a gene. CDR1 and CDR2 (germline): DFQATT, SNEGSKA (reference sequence). The CDR3 loop reads CSAKTGGVFNQPQHF. The CDR3 DNA reads TGCAGTGCAAAGACAGGGGGCGTTTTCAATCAGCCCCAGCATTTT.

The V call is TRBV6-5, the J call TRBJ2-1; 8 bases align to TRBD2. The V and J ends lost 0 bases and 0 bases, in that order; junction bases with no gene match: 1. This CDR3 contains 16 residues. CDR1 and CDR2 (germline): MNHEY, SVGAGI. CDR3 sequence (DNA): TGTGCCAGCAGTTACTCGCTAGCGGGCTCCTACAATGAGCAGTTCTTC. Translating it yields CASSYSLAGSYNEQFF.

This clonotype was found once. The chain couples TRBV7-3 to TRBJ1-1; D is unresolved. Germline loops: CDR1 SGHTA, CDR2 FQGTGA. The CDR3 loop spans 14 amino acids. With 3 bases removed from V and 0 bases from J, the gap between germline ends came to 8 bases. The CDR3 coding sequence is TGTGCCAGCAGCTTGGAGGGCTTGAACACTGAAGCTTTCTTT. This encodes CASSLEGLNTEAFF.

The genes are TRBV2 and TRBJ1-2; no clear D gene. This CDR3 is built from 15 residues. The V end lost 3 bases, the J end lost 4 bases, and 15 bases lay between the germline ends. Germline CDR1 SNHLY, CDR2 FYNNEI. Here the CDR3 reads CASSDVRSAGYGYTF. CDR3 sequence (DNA): TGTGCCAGCAGTGATGTCCGTTCTGCGGGCTATGGCTACACCTTC.

This clonotype occurred once. This chain links TRBV15 with TRBJ2-1, with 7 nucleotides matching TRBD2. CDR3 length equals 17 residues. The trim removed 4 bases at V and 1 base at J, leaving 10 bases unmatched. CDR1 and CDR2 (germline): LNHNV, YYDKDF (reference sequence). CDR3 coding DNA: TGTGCCACCAGCAAAACGAGCGGGGCCCTATCCTACAATGAGCAGTTCTTC. It codes for CATSKTSGALSYNEQFF.

Worth noting for this clonotype: Germline is not matched at one junction end, which may reflect a read error. This chain joins TRBV6-5 and TRBJ2-3; D remains ambiguous. CDR1 and CDR2 from the germline V gene are MNHEY and SVGAGI. This CDR3 region has 12 residues. The CDR3 loop is CAISYSADTQYF. CDR3 in DNA: TGTGCCATCAGTTACTCAGCAGATACGCAGTATTTT.

The chain uses TRBV9 and TRBJ2-1; D possibly corresponds to TRBD2 (6 bases). The V gene's germline CDR1 is SGDLS and CDR2 YYNGEE. The CDR3 is 12 residues long. V shed 3 bases and J shed 5 bases, with 6 bases lying between them. CDR3 DNA sequence: TGTGCCAGCAGCGCGGGGGACAATGAGCAGTTCTTC. Protein: CASSAGDNEQFF.

V and J are TRBV5-1 and TRBJ2-5, with 14 bases matching TRBD2. The CDR3 loop spans 18 amino acids. The V segment lost 4 bases and the J segment 2 bases; nucleotides outside the gene matches: 10. Germline V gives CDR1 SGHRS, CDR2 YFSETQ. CDR3 amino acids: CASSPGTSGGAWQETQYF. As DNA, the CDR3 is TGCGCCAGCAGCCCGGGGACTAGCGGGGGTGCTTGGCAAGAGACCCAGTACTTC.

V is TRBV5-1 and J is TRBJ2-2, with D maybe TRBD1 (6 bases). Trimming removed 2 bases from V and 0 bases from J, with 23 bases in between. The CDR3 runs 20 residues. Germline CDR1 reads SGHRS; CDR2 reads YFSETQ. CDR3 DNA sequence: TGCGCCAGCAGCTTCTTCTCTCCGCGGAACAGGGCTTCGAACACCGGGGAGCTGTTTTTT. Its protein product is CASSFFSPRNRASNTGELFF. Full variable domain (missing parts from reference TRBV5-1 and TRBJ2-2): KAGVTQTPRYLIKTRGQQVTLSCSPISGHRSVSWYQQTPGQGLQFLFEYFSETQRNKGNFPGRFSGRQFSNSRSEMNVSTLELGDSALYLCASSFFSPRNRASNTGELFFGEGSRLTVL.

The J gene is TRBJ2-5, the V gene TRBV5-1, with TRBD1 matching 7 bases. Losses at the gene ends were 4 bases for V and 2 bases for J; bases not matched to a gene: 8. Germline V gene sequence: CDR1 SGHRS, CDR2 YFSETQ. The CDR3 sequence is 15 residues long. CDR3 region: CASSRSPGQQETQYF. In DNA form, the CDR3 reads TGCGCCAGCAGCCGCAGTCCGGGACAGCAAGAGACCCAGTACTTC. Looking up the rest from reference TRBV5-1 and TRBJ2-5 gives the full variable domain: KAGVTQTPRYLIKTRGQQVTLSCSPISGHRSVSWYQQTPGQGLQFLFEYFSETQRNKGNFPGRFSGRQFSNSRSEMNVSTLELGDSALYLCASSRSPGQQETQYFGPGTRLLVL.

The chain combines TRBV27 with TRBJ1-1; tentatively, D is TRBD1 (5 bases). The CDR3 is 19 amino acids. The V and J ends lost 0 bases and 1 base respectively, with 21 bases between them. Germline V gene data show CDR1 as MNHEY and CDR2 as SMNVEV (reference sequence). CDR3 sequence (DNA): TGTGCCAGCAGTTTATCATCATTCGGTATAGGGGAAAAGAACACTGAAGCTTTCTTT. It translates to CASSLSSFGIGEKNTEAFF.

The chain employs TRBV27 and TRBJ2-5; D is perhaps TRBD2 (6 bases). The CDR3 is 15 amino acids. CDR1 MNHEY and CDR2 SMNVEV come from the germline V gene (reference sequence). V was trimmed by 5 bases and J by 2 bases, leaving 15 bases between them. CDR3 protein: CASSVHPSEQETQYF. CDR3 coding DNA: TGTGCCAGCAGTGTCCACCCTAGCGAACAAGAGACCCAGTACTTC.